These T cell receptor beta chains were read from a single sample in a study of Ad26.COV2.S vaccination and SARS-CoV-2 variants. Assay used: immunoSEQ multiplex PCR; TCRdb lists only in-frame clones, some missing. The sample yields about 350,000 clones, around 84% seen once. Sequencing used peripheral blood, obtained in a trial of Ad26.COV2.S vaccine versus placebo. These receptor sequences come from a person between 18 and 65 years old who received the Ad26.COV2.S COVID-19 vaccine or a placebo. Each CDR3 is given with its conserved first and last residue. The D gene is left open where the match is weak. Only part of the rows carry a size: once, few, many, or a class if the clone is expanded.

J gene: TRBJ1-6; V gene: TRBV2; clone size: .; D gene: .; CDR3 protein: CASSEQNSYYNSPLHF; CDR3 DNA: TGTGCCAGCAGTGAACAGAATAGCTACTATAATTCACCCCTCCACTTT
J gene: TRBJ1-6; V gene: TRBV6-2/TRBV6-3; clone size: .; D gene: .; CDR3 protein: CASSFLREGSPLHF; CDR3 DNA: TGTGCCAGCAGTTTTTTGAGAGAGGGATCACCCCTCCACTTT
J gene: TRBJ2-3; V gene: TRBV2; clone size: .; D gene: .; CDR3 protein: CASRFTDTQYF; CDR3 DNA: TGTGCCAGCAGGTTCACAGATACGCAGTATTTT
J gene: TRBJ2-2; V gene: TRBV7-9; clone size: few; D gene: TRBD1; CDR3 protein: CASRENRGGGPGELFF; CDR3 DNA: TGTGCCAGCAGAGAGAACAGGGGTGGAGGTCCCGGGGAGCTGTTTTTT
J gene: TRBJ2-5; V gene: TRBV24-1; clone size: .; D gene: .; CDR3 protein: CATSDSTLPRETQYF; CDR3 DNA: TGTGCCACCAGTGATTCGACCCTCCCGCGGGAGACCCAGTACTTC
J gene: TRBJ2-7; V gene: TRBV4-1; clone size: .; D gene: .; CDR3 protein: CASSQEEEGIKDYEQYF; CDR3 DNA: TGCGCCAGCAGCCAAGAAGAGGAAGGGATCAAGGACTACGAGCAGTACTTC
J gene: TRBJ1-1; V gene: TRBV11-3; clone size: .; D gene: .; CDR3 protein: CASSLDPIPTGMNTEAFF; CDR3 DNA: TGTGCCAGCAGCTTAGACCCCATCCCTACAGGCATGAACACTGAAGCTTTCTTT
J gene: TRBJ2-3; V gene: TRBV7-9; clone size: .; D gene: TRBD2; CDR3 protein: CASSLRAGERSIRTDTQYF; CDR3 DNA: TGTGCCAGCAGTCTAAGGGCGGGGGAAAGGTCGATACGCACAGATACGCAGTATTTT
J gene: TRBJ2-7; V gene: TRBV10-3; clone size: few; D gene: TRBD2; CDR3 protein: CAISDMSGASYEQYF; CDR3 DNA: TGTGCCATCAGTGATATGAGCGGGGCCTCCTACGAGCAGTACTTC
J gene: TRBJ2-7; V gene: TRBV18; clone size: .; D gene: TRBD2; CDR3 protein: CASSLAPGTSGRSYEQYF; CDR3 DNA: TGTGCCAGCTCACTTGCTCCCGGGACTAGCGGGAGATCCTACGAGCAGTACTTC
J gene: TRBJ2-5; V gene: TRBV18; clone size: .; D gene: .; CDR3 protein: CASSPVHPPGETQYF; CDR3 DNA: TGTGCCAGCTCACCAGTTCACCCCCCCGGGGAGACCCAGTACTTC
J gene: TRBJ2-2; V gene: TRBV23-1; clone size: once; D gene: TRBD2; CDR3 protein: CASSQSSGTSATNTGELFF; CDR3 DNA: TGCGCCAGCAGTCAATCATCTGGGACTAGCGCCACCAACACCGGGGAGCTGTTTTTT
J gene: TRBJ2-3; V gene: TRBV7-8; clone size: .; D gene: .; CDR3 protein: CASSFGPSDTQYF; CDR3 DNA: TGTGCCAGCAGCTTCGGCCCTTCAGATACGCAGTATTTT
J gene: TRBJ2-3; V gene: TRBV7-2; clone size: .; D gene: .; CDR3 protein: CASSLAGGGFTDTQYF; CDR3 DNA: TGTGCCAGCAGCTTAGCGGGAGGGGGATTCACAGATACGCAGTATTTT
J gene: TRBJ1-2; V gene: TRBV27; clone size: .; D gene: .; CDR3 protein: CATSRIPNYGYTF; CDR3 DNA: TGTGCCACCTCCAGGATACCGAACTATGGCTACACCTTC
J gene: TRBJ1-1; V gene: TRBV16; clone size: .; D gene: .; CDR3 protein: CASSTQGRTEAFF; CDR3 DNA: TGTGCCAGCAGCACGCAGGGAAGAACTGAAGCTTTCTTT
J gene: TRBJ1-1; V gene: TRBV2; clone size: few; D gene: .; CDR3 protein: CATSSTGANTEAFF; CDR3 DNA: TGTGCCACCTCGAGCACAGGAGCCAACACTGAAGCTTTCTTT
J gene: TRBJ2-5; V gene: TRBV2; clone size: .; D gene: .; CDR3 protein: CASSQEGAEGTQYF; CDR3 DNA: TGTGCCAGCAGTCAAGAGGGAGCTGAAGGGACCCAGTACTTC
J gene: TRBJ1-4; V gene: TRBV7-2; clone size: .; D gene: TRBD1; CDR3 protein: CASSRAGTGNEKLFF; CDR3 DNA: TGTGCCAGCAGCCGCGCCGGGACAGGAAATGAAAAACTGTTTTTT
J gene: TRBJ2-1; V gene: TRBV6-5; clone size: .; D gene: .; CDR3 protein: CASSSSLRVNEQFF; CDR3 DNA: TGTGCCAGCAGTTCATCCCTCAGGGTCAATGAGCAGTTCTTC
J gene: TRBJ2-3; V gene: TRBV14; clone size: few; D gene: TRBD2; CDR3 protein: CASSHLLAGTDTQYF; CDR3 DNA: TGTGCCAGCAGCCACCTACTAGCGGGCACAGATACGCAGTATTTT
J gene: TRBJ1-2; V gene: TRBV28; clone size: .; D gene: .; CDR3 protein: CASSLYQTGGYGYTF; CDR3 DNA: TGTGCCAGCAGTTTATATCAAACAGGAGGCTATGGCTACACCTTC
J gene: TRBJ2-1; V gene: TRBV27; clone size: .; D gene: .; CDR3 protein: CASGRDNEQFF; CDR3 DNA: TGTGCCAGCGGCAGGGACAATGAGCAGTTCTTC
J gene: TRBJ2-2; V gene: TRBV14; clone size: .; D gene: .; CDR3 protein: CASSQGPGELFF; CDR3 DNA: TGTGCCAGCAGCCAAGGGCCCGGGGAGCTGTTTTTT
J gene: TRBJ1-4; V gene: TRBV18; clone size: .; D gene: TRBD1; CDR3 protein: CASSPMDRDEKLFF; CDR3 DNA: TGTGCCAGCTCACCAATGGACAGGGATGAAAAACTGTTTTTT
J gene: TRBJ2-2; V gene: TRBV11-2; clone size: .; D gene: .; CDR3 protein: CASSRFDGDTGELFF; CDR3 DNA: TGTGCCAGCAGCCGATTCGACGGAGACACCGGGGAGCTGTTTTTT
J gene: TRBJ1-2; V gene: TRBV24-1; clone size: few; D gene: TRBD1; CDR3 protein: CATSDFPDRPNYGYTF; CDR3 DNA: TGTGCCACCAGTGATTTCCCGGACAGGCCTAACTATGGCTACACCTTC
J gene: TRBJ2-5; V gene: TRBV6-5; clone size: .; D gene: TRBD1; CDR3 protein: CASRGTAQETQYF; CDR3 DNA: TGTGCCAGCAGGGGGACAGCACAAGAGACCCAGTACTTC
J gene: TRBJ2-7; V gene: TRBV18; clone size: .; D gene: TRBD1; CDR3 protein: CASSMGTGGSYEQYF; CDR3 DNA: TGTGCCAGCTCAATGGGGACAGGGGGCTCCTACGAGCAGTACTTC
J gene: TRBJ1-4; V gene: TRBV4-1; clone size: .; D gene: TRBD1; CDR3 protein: CASSQGPGQGATNEKLFF; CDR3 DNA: TGCGCCAGCAGCCAAGGCCCTGGACAGGGGGCAACTAATGAAAAACTGTTTTTT
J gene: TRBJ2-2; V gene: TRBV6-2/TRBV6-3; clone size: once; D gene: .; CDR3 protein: CASSLPQGSTGELFF; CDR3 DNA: TGTGCCAGCAGTCTTCCGCAGGGGAGCACCGGGGAGCTGTTTTTT
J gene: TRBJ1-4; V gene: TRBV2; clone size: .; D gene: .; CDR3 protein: CASSVPTTNEKLFF; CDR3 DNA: TGTGCCAGCAGTGTTCCAACAACTAATGAAAAACTGTTTTTT
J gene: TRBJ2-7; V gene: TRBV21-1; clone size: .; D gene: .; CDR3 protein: CASSKIGWDRGPYEQYF; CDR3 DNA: TGTGCCAGCAGCAAAATTGGTTGGGACAGGGGGCCTTACGAGCAGTACTTC
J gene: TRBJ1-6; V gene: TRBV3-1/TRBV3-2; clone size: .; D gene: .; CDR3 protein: CASTILEGPADSPLHF; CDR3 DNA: TGTGCCAGCACCATACTAGAGGGCCCGGCGGATTCACCCCTCCACTTT
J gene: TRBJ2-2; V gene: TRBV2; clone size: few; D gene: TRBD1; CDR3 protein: CASRVLTGGVTGELFF; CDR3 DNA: TGTGCCAGCAGAGTTCTTACAGGGGGCGTTACCGGGGAGCTGTTTTTT
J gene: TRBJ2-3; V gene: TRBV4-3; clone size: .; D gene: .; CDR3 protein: CASSRAPGGGVADTQYF; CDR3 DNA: TGCGCCAGCAGCCGGGCCCCTGGAGGCGGGGTCGCAGATACGCAGTATTTT
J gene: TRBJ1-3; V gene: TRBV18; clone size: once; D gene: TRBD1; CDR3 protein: CASSPPGQRPSGNTIYF; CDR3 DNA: TGTGCCAGCTCACCGCCGGGACAGCGACCTTCTGGAAACACCATATATTTT
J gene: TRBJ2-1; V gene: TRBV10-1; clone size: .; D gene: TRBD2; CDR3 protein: CATTLAVSYNEQFF; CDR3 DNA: TGCGCCACCACACTAGCGGTCTCCTACAATGAGCAGTTCTTC
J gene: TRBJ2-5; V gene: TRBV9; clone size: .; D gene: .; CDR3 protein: CASSVRYRETQYF; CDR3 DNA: TGTGCCAGCAGCGTACGTTACCGGGAGACCCAGTACTTC
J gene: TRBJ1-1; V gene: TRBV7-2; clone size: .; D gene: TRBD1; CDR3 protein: CASSFARQGVEAFF; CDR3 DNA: TGTGCCAGCAGCTTTGCGAGACAGGGCGTTGAAGCTTTCTTT
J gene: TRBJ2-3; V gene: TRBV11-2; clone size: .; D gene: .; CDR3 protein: CASSLGPTDTQYF; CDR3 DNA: TGTGCCAGCAGCTTAGGTCCCACAGATACGCAGTATTTT
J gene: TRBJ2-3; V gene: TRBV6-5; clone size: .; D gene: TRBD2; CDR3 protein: CASSYSSGTDTQYF; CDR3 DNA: TGTGCCAGCAGTTACTCTAGCGGGACAGATACGCAGTATTTT
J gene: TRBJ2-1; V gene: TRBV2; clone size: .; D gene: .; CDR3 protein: CASSGGGVVNEQFF; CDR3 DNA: TGTGCCAGCAGTGGAGGGGGTGTTGTCAATGAGCAGTTCTTC
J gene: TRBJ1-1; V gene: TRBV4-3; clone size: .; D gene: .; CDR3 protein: CASSQGVQGITEAFF; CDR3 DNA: TGCGCCAGCAGCCAAGGTGTACAGGGAATCACTGAAGCTTTCTTT
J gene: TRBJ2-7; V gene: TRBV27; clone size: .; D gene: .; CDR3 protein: CASSPHRDRDYEQYF; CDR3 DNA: TGTGCCAGCAGTCCCCACCGGGATCGGGACTACGAGCAGTACTTC
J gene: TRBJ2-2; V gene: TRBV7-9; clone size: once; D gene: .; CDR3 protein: CASSQSSAYTGELFF; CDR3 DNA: TGTGCCAGCAGTCAGTCGTCAGCGTACACCGGGGAGCTGTTTTTT
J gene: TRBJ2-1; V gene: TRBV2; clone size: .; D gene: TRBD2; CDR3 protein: CASKATSGYRNEQFF; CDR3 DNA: TGTGCCAGCAAGGCGACTAGCGGTTATAGGAATGAGCAGTTCTTC
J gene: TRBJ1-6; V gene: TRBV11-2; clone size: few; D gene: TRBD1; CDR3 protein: CASRATGGASPLHF; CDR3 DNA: TGTGCCAGCAGGGCAACAGGGGGCGCTTCACCCCTCCACTTT
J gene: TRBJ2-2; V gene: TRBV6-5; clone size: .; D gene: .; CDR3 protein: CASRLTSPGELFF; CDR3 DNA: TGTGCCAGCAGACTAACTAGTCCCGGGGAGCTGTTTTTT
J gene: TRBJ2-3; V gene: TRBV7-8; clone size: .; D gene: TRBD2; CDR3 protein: CASSSDRLAGPTDTQYF; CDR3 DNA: TGTGCCAGCAGCTCCGACCGACTAGCGGGACCCACAGATACGCAGTATTTT
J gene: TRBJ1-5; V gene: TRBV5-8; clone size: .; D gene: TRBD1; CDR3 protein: CASSKGALFREPQHF; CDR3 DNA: TGTGCCAGCAGCAAGGGGGCCCTCTTTCGGGAGCCCCAGCATTTT
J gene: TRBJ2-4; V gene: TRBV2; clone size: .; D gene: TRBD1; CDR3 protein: CASNRDRQEAKNIQYF; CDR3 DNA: TGTGCCAGCAACCGGGACAGACAGGAGGCCAAAAACATTCAGTACTTC
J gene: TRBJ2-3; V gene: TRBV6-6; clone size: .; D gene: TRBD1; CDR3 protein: CATQGARAPDTQYF; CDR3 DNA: TGTGCCACCCAGGGGGCCAGGGCCCCAGATACGCAGTATTTT
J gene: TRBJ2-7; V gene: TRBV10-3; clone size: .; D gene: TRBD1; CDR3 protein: CAIKGQGYEQYF; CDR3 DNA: TGTGCCATCAAAGGACAGGGGTACGAGCAGTACTTC
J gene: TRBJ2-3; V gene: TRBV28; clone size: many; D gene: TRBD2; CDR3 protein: CASSFVESSGSTQYF; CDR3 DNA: TGTGCCAGCAGTTTCGTCGAGTCTAGCGGGAGTACGCAGTATTTT